These 29 T cell receptor beta chains were sequenced from one sample in a study of CDR3 diversity in severe acne. A single record per CDR3 protein comes from TCRdb applying MiXCR to the PCR reads. The table lists about 90,000 distinct CDR3 sequences, roughly half of them singletons, with 10% in the top ten. Specimen: blood. These receptors were obtained from a male donor in good health, serving as a control.

The chain carries TRBV20-1 and TRBJ2-7, with 9 nucleotides matching TRBD1. Trimming cost V 5 bases and J 6 bases; bases outside gene matches: 14. Per germline, CDR1 DFQATT and CDR2 SNEGSKA (reference sequence). The CDR3 covers 15 residues. This CDR3 is CSAQTAGQGGFEQYF. The DNA for the CDR3 is TGCAGTGCTCAAACCGCGGGACAGGGAGGGTTCGAGCAGTACTTC.

This clonotype appeared a few times. V is TRBV5-4 and J is TRBJ2-7; TRBD1 might be the D (5 bases). The CDR3 totals 14 residues. V was shortened by 0 bases and J by 7 bases, with 14 bases between the two germline ends. CDR1 and CDR2 from the germline V gene are SGHNT and YYREEE (reference sequence). The CDR3 is CASSLGQGVGEQYF. Written as DNA, the CDR3 is TGTGCCAGCAGCTTGGGGCAGGGTGTGGGGGAGCAGTACTTC.

This clonotype was seen a handful of times. J is TRBJ1-2 and V is TRBV20-1; a weak D match, TRBD1 (6 bases). Trimming stripped 0 bases from V and 4 bases from J, with 15 bases between. Germline CDR1 reads DFQATT; CDR2 reads SNEGSKA (reference sequence). This CDR3 is built from 15 residues. CDR3 in DNA: TGCAGTGCTAGAGATCCCCACAGGGTTAGCTATGGCTACACCTTC. Its protein is CSARDPHRVSYGYTF.

Here the CDR3 DNA reads TGTGCCAGCAGTGAAGAAGGGCAGGGTTCAGAGACCCAGCATTTT. This codes for CASSEEGQGSETQHF. The V call is TRBV2, the J call TRBJ1-5, with D tentatively TRBD1 (5 bases). V was shortened by 1 base and J by 11 bases, with 18 bases between the two germline ends. There are 15 residues in the CDR3. Germline V gene lookup returns CDR1 SNHLY and CDR2 FYNNEI.

This clonotype turned up a few times. CDR3 DNA sequence: TGTGCCAGCAGTCGGGTTAATGAAAAACTGTTTTTT. Encoded protein: CASSRVNEKLFF. This chain joins TRBV3-1 and TRBJ1-4; no definite D call. CDR3 length equals 12 residues. V lost 6 bases and J 4 bases, leaving 6 bases between the germline ends. Looked up from germline, CDR1 is LGHDT and CDR2 is YNNKEL (reference sequence).

The chain is built from TRBV7-2 and TRBJ1-6, with D unclear. The CDR3 has 13 amino acids. V was shortened by 6 bases and J by 6 bases, with 9 bases between the two germline ends. Per germline, CDR1 SGHTA and CDR2 FQGNSA. The CDR3 DNA follows: TGTGCCAGCAGGCCCGAGGGTAATTCACCCCTCCACTTT. As protein: CASRPEGNSPLHF.

V gene TRBV20-1 combines with J gene TRBJ2-5; D is possibly TRBD1 (5 bases). V lost 3 bases and J lost 4, with 12 bases in between. Germline V gene sequence: CDR1 DFQATT, CDR2 SNEGSKA (reference sequence). The CDR3 totals 13 residues. Here the CDR3 DNA reads TGCAGTGCTAGGACAGAGACCAGAGAGACCCAGTACTTC. This gives the protein CSARTETRETQYF.

This clonotype was counted at least ten times. The chain carries TRBV24-1 and TRBJ2-5; D remains unclear. V was pared by 9 bases and J by 1 base, with 5 bases between. CDR1 and CDR2 from the germline V gene are KGHDR and SFDVKD. The CDR3 is 11 amino acids. The CDR3 loop reads CATSLQETQYF. For the CDR3, the DNA is TGTGCCACCTCCCTCCAAGAGACCCAGTACTTC.

Concerning this clonotype itself: A much bigger clone sits one base away, suggesting this may be a read error. The gene calls are TRBV4-1 and TRBJ2-2, with unresolved D. The CDR3 runs to 14 residues. Germline V gene lookup returns CDR1 MGHRA and CDR2 YSYEKL. CDR3 sequence: CAGSQVSGTGELFF. The CDR3, as DNA: TGCGCCGGCAGCCAAGTGTCAGGCACCGGGGAGCTGTTTTTT.

V is TRBV7-9 and J is TRBJ1-1; a possible D gene is TRBD1 (6 bases). This CDR3 has 15 amino acids. Trimming shortened V by 4 bases and J by 1 base, and 13 bases separated the two germline ends. Germline lookup yields CDR1 SEHNR and CDR2 FQNEAQ (reference sequence). CDR3 in DNA: TGTGCCAGCAGCTCCTCCGGGACACCGAACACTGAAGCTTTCTTT. Its translation: CASSSSGTPNTEAFF.

To note about this clonotype: A much larger clone sits a single nucleotide away, making a read error possible. The genes are TRBV19 and TRBJ2-4; D unclear. The germline gives CDR1 LNHDA, CDR2 SQIVND (reference sequence). V lost 3 bases and J lost 6, with 6 bases in between. The CDR3 sequence is 12 residues long. The CDR3 is CASSIAPNIQYF. The CDR3, as DNA: TGTGCCAGTAGTATTGCTCCAAACATTCAGTACTTC.

The J gene is TRBJ1-5, the V gene TRBV6-6; no clear D gene. CDR3 length: 14 amino acids. Trimming cost V 7 bases and J 3 bases, with 13 bases left between them. The V gene's germline CDR1 is MNHNY and CDR2 SVGAGI (reference sequence). The CDR3 DNA sequence: TGTGCCAGCACTTATAAAGGGCTCAATCAGCCCCAGCATTTT. It specifies CASTYKGLNQPQHF.

This clonotype came up a few times. V usage is TRBV9 and J usage is TRBJ1-4; no clear D. V lost 4 bases to trimming and J lost 5 bases, with 15 bases between them. The CDR3 extends over 15 amino acids. Per the germline V gene, CDR1 is SGDLS and CDR2 is YYNGEE. CDR3 amino acids: CASSYGITGNEKLFF. DNA for the CDR3: TGTGCCAGCAGCTATGGGATAACGGGAAATGAAAAACTGTTTTTT.

This chain connects TRBV3-1 to TRBJ2-3; no clear D. This CDR3 comprises 17 residues. Between the trimmed V and J ends, which lost 0 bases and 0 bases, there was a span of 13 bases. Germline CDR1 LGHDT, CDR2 YNNKEL (reference sequence). As DNA, the CDR3 is TGTGCCAGCAGCCAAGATCGTCCGGATCCAAGCACAGATACGCAGTATTTT. This codes for CASSQDRPDPSTDTQYF.

This clonotype was picked up many times. V is TRBV18 and J is TRBJ2-5; D is perhaps TRBD2 (5 bases). The V end was cut by 3 bases, the J end by 5 bases, with 13 bases between. Germline CDR1 KGHSH, CDR2 LQKENI. The CDR3 consists of 14 residues. The CDR3 reads CASSPTGLEETQYF. The DNA of the CDR3 is TGTGCCAGCTCACCTACGGGGTTGGAGGAGACCCAGTACTTC.

This chain connects TRBV5-5 to TRBJ2-7; the D gene is possibly TRBD1 (6 bases). CDR3 length equals 12 residues. V lost 4 bases and J lost 6, with 11 bases in between. Per germline, CDR1 SGHKS and CDR2 YYEKEE (reference sequence). The CDR3 coding sequence is TGTGCCAGCAGCAACCTCAGGGGCGAGCAGTACTTC. Its translation is CASSNLRGEQYF.

This clonotype was picked up many times. V and J are TRBV12-3 or TRBV12-4 and TRBJ2-2, with D hard to call. V dropped 3 bases and J dropped 6 bases, with 8 bases sitting between them. CDR3 length equals 13 residues. CDR3 amino acids: CASSFSEAGELFF. CDR3 sequence (DNA): TGTGCCAGCAGTTTCTCGGAAGCCGGGGAGCTGTTTTTT.

The J gene is TRBJ2-5, the V gene TRBV5-5; maybe TRBD1 (6 bases). The V end was cut by 4 bases, the J end by 6 bases, with 16 bases between. This CDR3 comprises 14 residues. Germline loops: CDR1 SGHKS, CDR2 YYEKEE (reference sequence). CDR3 in amino acids: CASSPTGPGKTQYF. The CDR3, as DNA: TGTGCCAGCAGCCCAACAGGGCCCGGGAAGACCCAGTACTTC.

As to this clonotype: The germline gene is not matched at one end of the junction; a read error may be the cause. The V call is TRBV7-8, the J call TRBJ2-1; 8 positions match TRBD2. CDR3 length: 18 amino acids. Germline CDR1 reads SGHVS; CDR2 reads FQNEAQ. CDR3 sequence (DNA): TGTGCCAGCAGCATATCAAGACAAAGCGGGAGTCTTCTTGATGAGCAGCTCTTC. Residues: CASSISRQSGSLLDEQLF.

The J gene is TRBJ2-7, the V gene TRBV29-1, with TRBD2 matching over 8 bases. CDR1 is SQVTM, CDR2 ANQGSEA, per germline. CDR3 size: 13 residues. V trimming: 6 bases; J trimming: 3 bases; junction bases outside the gene matches: 7. In DNA, the CDR3 is TGCAGCGTAGGAGGACTAGCCAACTACGAGCAGTACTTC. Translation: CSVGGLANYEQYF.

V usage is TRBV19 and J usage is TRBJ2-7, with D perhaps TRBD1 or TRBD2 (5 bases each). V was trimmed by 5 bases and J by 2 bases, leaving 13 bases between them. This CDR3 is built from 14 residues. The germline gives CDR1 LNHDA, CDR2 SQIVND (reference sequence). The CDR3 protein is CASSEGPRAYEQYF. In DNA, the CDR3 is TGTGCCAGTAGTGAGGGACCTCGTGCCTACGAGCAGTACTTC.

Many counts were recorded for this clonotype. This chain uses TRBV5-1 with TRBJ2-2; D is possibly TRBD1 or TRBD2 (6 bases each). This CDR3 has 16 residues. Germline values: CDR1 SGHRS, CDR2 YFSETQ. With 1 base removed from V and 7 bases from J, the gap between germline ends came to 17 bases. The CDR3 DNA reads as TGCGCCAGCAGCTTGATAGAACGGGGGCAAAACGGGGAGCTGTTTTTT. Translation gives CASSLIERGQNGELFF.

The chain couples TRBV18 to TRBJ2-2; 8 bases align to TRBD2. V trimming: 2 bases; J trimming: 2 bases; junction bases outside the gene matches: 1. The CDR3 has 15 amino acids. The germline gives CDR1 KGHSH, CDR2 LQKENI. The CDR3 reads CASSPTSGNTGELFF. The CDR3 DNA reads TGTGCCAGCTCACCAACTAGCGGAAACACCGGGGAGCTGTTTTTT.

This clonotype showed up just a few times. V gene TRBV18 combines with J gene TRBJ1-4; 9 nucleotides agree with TRBD1. This CDR3 has 14 residues. Germline loops: CDR1 KGHSH, CDR2 LQKENI. Unmatched junction bases numbered 2, after V lost 2 bases and J lost 7 bases. CDR3: CASSPRDRAEKLFF. As DNA, the CDR3 is TGTGCCAGCTCACCAAGGGACAGGGCTGAAAAACTGTTTTTT.

This sequence joins TRBV10-3 and TRBJ2-7; D unresolved. The CDR3 is 15 residues long. Germline CDR1 is ENHRY and CDR2 is SYGVKD. Trimming removed 3 bases at V and 1 base at J, with 13 bases between. This CDR3 is CAISDAGGKSYEQYF. The DNA for the CDR3 is TGTGCCATCAGTGACGCCGGCGGCAAATCCTACGAGCAGTACTTC.

The rearrangement uses TRBV29-1 and TRBJ2-7; 14 bases fit TRBD2. V lost 4 bases and J lost 3; bases outside the gene matches: 5. Germline V gives CDR1 SQVTM, CDR2 ANQGSEA. This CDR3 spans 15 amino acids. CDR3 nucleotides: TGCAGCGTTGGGGGACTAGCGGGAGATCGCTACGAGCAGTACTTC. It codes for CSVGGLAGDRYEQYF.

This clonotype showed up just a few times. A read error is possible here, since a much larger clone lies one base away. J is TRBJ1-1 and V is TRBV7-3; D ambiguous. Per germline, CDR1 SGHTA and CDR2 FQGTGA. V gave up 2 bases and J gave up 2 bases, with 6 bases separating them. This CDR3 region has 13 residues. CDR3 DNA sequence: TGTGCCAGCAGCTTAGAGATCAACACTGAAGCTTTCTTT. It is translated as CASSLEINTEAFF. Variable domain in full (rest from reference TRBV7-3 and TRBJ1-1): GAGVSQTPSNKVTEKGKYVELRCDPISGHTALYWYRQSLGQGPEFLIYFQGTGAADDSGLPNDRFFAVRPEGSVSTLKIQRTERGDSAVYLCASSLEINTEAFFGQGTRLTVV.

This clonotype was recorded many times. The J gene is TRBJ1-4, the V gene TRBV5-1; maybe TRBD1 (5 bases). Germline V lookup: CDR1 SGHRS, CDR2 YFSETQ. The CDR3 has 14 amino acids. V gave up 4 bases and J gave up 6 bases, with 13 bases separating them. The CDR3 nucleotides read TGCGCCAGCAGCCCATGGGGGGGTGATGAAAAACTGTTTTTT. Translating it yields CASSPWGGDEKLFF.

The chain uses TRBV10-3 and TRBJ1-2; a possible D gene is TRBD1 (5 bases). Trimming took off 10 bases at V and 3 bases at J, with 18 bases between the two ends. CDR1 ENHRY and CDR2 SYGVKD come from the germline V gene. The CDR3 spans 14 residues. The CDR3 sequence is CATRMGGGHYGYTF. The CDR3 nucleotides read TGTGCCACCCGAATGGGGGGGGGACACTATGGCTACACCTTC.